This T cell receptor beta chain was identified during a study of PD-L1 blockade in urothelial cancer. For the study at large: Intravenous atezolizumab, 1,200 mg every 3 weeks, was begun by patients at some point between 2012 and 2014.

The germline V gene encodes CDR1 SGHKS and CDR2 YYEKEE (reference sequence). Trimming left V 0 bases short and J 7 bases short, with 11 bases between. The length of the CDR3 is 14 residues. TCRdb keeps only in-frame clones here, not all; method: immunoSEQ multiplex PCR. The sample records roughly 42,000 clones, roughly 86% being singletons. Sample: PBMCs, taken around atezolizumab (anti-PD-L1) treatment. This TCR was recovered from a man between 65 and 85 years old with urothelial cancer. The genes are TRBV5-5 and TRBJ1-5; D uncertain. CDR3 nucleotide sequence: TGTGCCAGCAGCTTGGGATATGGAGGCCAGCCCCAGCATTTT. Translation gives CASSLGYGGQPQHF.